This T cell receptor beta chain was identified during a study of blood T cell repertoires in COVID-19. Study overall: Acute and convalescent COVID-19 samples came from the United States, Italy and Spain.

In the original analysis: Nucleated cell counts were estimated from reference gene primer amplification. Measured with immunoSEQ multiplex PCR; TCRdb has only the in-frame clones, and not every one. The DNA gave D and trimming, while V, J and clone size come from that table. This sample has about 220,000 clones; 60% to 85% occur once, and the top ten carry roughly 7%. The CDR3 is made up of 14 amino acids. The V and J ends lost 6 bases and 2 bases, in that order; junction bases with no gene match: 6. CDR1 and CDR2 from the germline V gene are SNHLY and FYNNEI. The receptor comes from a woman aged 70-85 years with acute or convalescent COVID-19. Sample: peripheral blood. This chain joins TRBV2 and TRBJ1-1; 7 bases fit TRBD1. The CDR3 region has the DNA TGTGCCAGCAGACAGGGGAACATAAACACTGAAGCTTTCTTT. It specifies CASRQGNINTEAFF.